One sample yielded the 19 T cell receptor beta chains listed below, sequenced in a study of CD8+ T cells in alopecia areata. Extracted RNA was reverse transcribed, and the resulting cDNA served as sequencing template. This table comes from immunoSEQ multiplex PCR, and its TCRdb copy is limited to in-frame clones, with some not included. The data show hundreds of thousands of clones, 65% to 70% seen once. The material was CD4+ T cells sorted from blood, obtained at week 0. These receptors all come from a human donor with alopecia areata.

The CDR3 protein is CASSQGGRQETQYF. The DNA for the CDR3 is TGCGCCAGCAGCCAGGGGGGACGGCAAGAGACCCAGTACTTC. The chain joins TRBV4-1 to TRBJ2-5, with TRBD2 as a possible D gene (6 bases). Germline-derived CDR1 and CDR2 are MGHRA and YSYEKL. The V end lost 3 bases, the J end lost 2 bases, and 10 bases lay between the germline ends. The CDR3 contains 14 residues.

The CDR3 loop reads CSGGMRSGAFF. The CDR3 DNA is TGCAGCGGGGGCATGAGGTCGGGAGCTTTCTTT. This chain links TRBV29-1 with TRBJ1-1, with D possibly TRBD1 on 5 matching bases. The germline V gene has CDR1 SQVTM and CDR2 ANQGSEA. The CDR3 spans 11 residues. Trimming removed 7 bases at V and 10 bases at J, with 16 bases between.

This chain links TRBV30 with TRBJ1-1; D call uncertain. Trimming took 2 bases from V and 1 from J, leaving 11 bases between them. There are 14 residues in the CDR3. Looked up from germline, CDR1 is GTSNPN and CDR2 is SVGIG (reference sequence). The CDR3 region has the DNA TGTGCCTGGAGTTCCCGGCAGCGGAACACTGAAGCTTTCTTT. Residues: CAWSSRQRNTEAFF.

The V and J genes are TRBV11-2 and TRBJ2-1; TRBD2 matches 8 bases. The CDR3 extends over 11 amino acids. V shed 5 bases and J 9 bases; nucleotides not matched to a gene: 0. Looked up from germline, CDR1 is SGHAT and CDR2 is FQNNGV. CDR3 residues: CASSAGGEQFF. CDR3 nucleotide sequence: TGTGCCAGCAGCGCGGGGGGTGAGCAGTTCTTC.

The chain uses TRBV30 and TRBJ2-1, with D perhaps given as TRBD1 or TRBD2 (6 bases each). The V gene lost 5 bases and the J gene lost 0 bases, with 17 bases spanning the gap. The CDR3 extends over 16 amino acids. From germline, CDR1 is GTSNPN and CDR2 SVGIG (reference sequence). The CDR3 is CAWARWGASSYNEQFF. The CDR3 bases are TGTGCCTGGGCGCGCTGGGGGGCCAGCTCCTACAATGAGCAGTTCTTC.

The chain couples TRBV30 to TRBJ1-4, with TRBD1 matching over 9 bases. The J segment lost 3 bases and the V segment lost 2 bases, leaving 7 bases of the junction unmatched. Germline CDR1 GTSNPN, CDR2 SVGIG (reference sequence). The CDR3 contains 16 residues. The CDR3 sequence: CAWSPGQGIANEKLFF. CDR3 sequence (DNA): TGTGCCTGGAGTCCCGGACAGGGGATAGCTAATGAAAAACTGTTTTTT.

This clone was recorded a few times. V gene TRBV27 combines with J gene TRBJ1-1; 7 bases align to TRBD1. The CDR3 spans 13 residues. Germline values: CDR1 MNHEY, CDR2 SMNVEV (reference sequence). V lost 6 bases to trimming and J lost 5 bases; unmatched junction nucleotides: 6. The CDR3 DNA sequence: TGTGCCAGCAGCAGACAGGGTGGGACTGAAGCTTTCTTT. It is translated as CASSRQGGTEAFF.

The chain is built from TRBV6-5 and TRBJ2-1; D not certain. V lost 8 bases and J 0 bases, leaving 8 bases between the germline ends. Per the germline V gene, CDR1 is MNHEY and CDR2 is SVGAGI. The CDR3 contains 13 residues. Written as DNA, the CDR3 is TGTGCCAGCCGGTGGGGCTCCTACAATGAGCAGTTCTTC. Translating gives CASRWGSYNEQFF.

This clone was seen only a few times. This chain uses TRBV4-3 with TRBJ2-2, with D unclear. The CDR3 loop spans 14 amino acids. Germline-derived CDR1 and CDR2 are LGHNA and YSLEER. The V and J ends lost 0 bases and 7 bases respectively, with 9 bases between them. CDR3 nucleotide sequence: TGCGCCAGCAGCCAAGATAGGACGAACGGGGAGCTGTTTTTT. It yields the protein CASSQDRTNGELFF.

V usage is TRBV25-1 and J usage is TRBJ2-5; tentatively, D is TRBD1 (6 bases). Deletions cut 5 bases from V and 4 bases from J, with 20 bases between. Per the germline V gene, CDR1 is MGHDK and CDR2 is SYGVNS. The CDR3 covers 16 residues. This chain's CDR3 is CASSTPGQGKGETQYF. CDR3 nucleotides: TGTGCCAGCAGTACACCTGGCCAGGGGAAGGGAGAGACCCAGTACTTC.

The chain recombines TRBV30 with TRBJ2-3; 15 positions agree with TRBD2. With 2 bases clipped from V and 7 bases from J, the junction kept 7 bases outside the gene matches. The germline V gene encodes CDR1 GTSNPN and CDR2 SVGIG (reference sequence). This CDR3 is built from 16 residues. The CDR3 sequence is CAWSFGLAGGPHTQYF. The CDR3 DNA reads as TGTGCCTGGAGTTTCGGACTAGCGGGGGGGCCCCATACGCAGTATTTT.

This chain links TRBV6-1 with TRBJ2-7; D is perhaps TRBD1 (5 bases). This CDR3 region has 14 residues. Trimming left V 1 base short and J 2 bases short, with 9 bases between. Germline assignment: CDR1 MNHNS and CDR2 SASEGT. This chain's CDR3 is CASSEEGPTYEQYF. Written as DNA, the CDR3 is TGTGCCAGCAGTGAAGAGGGGCCGACCTACGAGCAGTACTTC.

The chain uses TRBV4-3 and TRBJ2-3, with D tentatively TRBD1 or TRBD2 (5 bases each). Per the germline V gene, CDR1 is LGHNA and CDR2 is YSLEER. The CDR3 totals 14 residues. V lost 2 bases and J 6 bases, leaving 12 bases between the germline ends. CDR3 nucleotides: TGCGCCAGCAGCCAAAGGCAGGGAGTGGATACGCAGTATTTT. Protein sequence: CASSQRQGVDTQYF.

This chain connects TRBV7-3 to TRBJ2-3, with D possibly matching TRBD2 (5 bases). The CDR3 has 16 residues. The V end was cut by 1 base, the J end by 3 bases, with 14 bases between. The germline V gene has CDR1 SGHTA and CDR2 FQGTGA. CDR3 DNA: TGTGCCAGCAGCTTAATGGGAGCTAGTTCAACAGATACGCAGTATTTT. Protein: CASSLMGASSTDTQYF.

The chain uses TRBV7-9 and TRBJ1-2; D gene uncertain. Germline assignment: CDR1 SEHNR and CDR2 FQNEAQ (reference sequence). The V gene lost 4 bases and the J gene lost 2 bases, with 8 bases spanning the gap. The CDR3 covers 13 residues. CDR3: CASSSDWNYGYTF. CDR3 nucleotide sequence: TGTGCCAGCAGCTCTGACTGGAACTATGGCTACACCTTC.

This clone has a handful of counts. This chain connects TRBV4-1 to TRBJ2-5; 10 bases are a match to TRBD2. The CDR3 contains 15 residues. The V segment lost 4 bases and the J segment 2 bases; nucleotides outside the gene matches: 4. Germline CDR1 MGHRA, CDR2 YSYEKL. CDR3 sequence (DNA): TGCGCCAGCAGCCCCGGGACTAGCGTACAAGAGACCCAGTACTTC. This codes for CASSPGTSVQETQYF.

V usage is TRBV27 and J usage is TRBJ1-6; 8 nucleotides line up with TRBD1. The CDR3 is 15 amino acids. The J segment lost 7 bases and the V segment lost 3 bases, leaving 5 bases of the junction unmatched. Per germline, CDR1 MNHEY and CDR2 SMNVEV (reference sequence). The DNA of the CDR3 is TGTGCCAGCAGTTTCGGGCGACAGGGGAATTCACCCCTCCACTTT. This encodes CASSFGRQGNSPLHF.

The chain recombines TRBV29-1 with TRBJ2-4; 8 bases align to TRBD1. The CDR3 covers 14 residues. After removal of 5 bases from V and 0 bases from J, the junction contained 3 bases not matched to a gene. CDR1 and CDR2 (germline): SQVTM, ANQGSEA. The CDR3 is CSVSGGLAKNIQYF. In DNA, the CDR3 is TGCAGCGTTTCAGGGGGCTTAGCCAAAAACATTCAGTACTTC.

The chain recombines TRBV10-3 with TRBJ2-5, with TRBD1 as a possible D gene (6 bases). Trimming took 4 bases from V and 2 from J, leaving 11 bases between them. Germline V CDR1 and CDR2: ENHRY, SYGVKD. CDR3 length equals 14 residues. The CDR3 bases are TGTGCCATCAGTGGAGCGAGGGGGCAAGAGACCCAGTACTTC. Translating it yields CAISGARGQETQYF.